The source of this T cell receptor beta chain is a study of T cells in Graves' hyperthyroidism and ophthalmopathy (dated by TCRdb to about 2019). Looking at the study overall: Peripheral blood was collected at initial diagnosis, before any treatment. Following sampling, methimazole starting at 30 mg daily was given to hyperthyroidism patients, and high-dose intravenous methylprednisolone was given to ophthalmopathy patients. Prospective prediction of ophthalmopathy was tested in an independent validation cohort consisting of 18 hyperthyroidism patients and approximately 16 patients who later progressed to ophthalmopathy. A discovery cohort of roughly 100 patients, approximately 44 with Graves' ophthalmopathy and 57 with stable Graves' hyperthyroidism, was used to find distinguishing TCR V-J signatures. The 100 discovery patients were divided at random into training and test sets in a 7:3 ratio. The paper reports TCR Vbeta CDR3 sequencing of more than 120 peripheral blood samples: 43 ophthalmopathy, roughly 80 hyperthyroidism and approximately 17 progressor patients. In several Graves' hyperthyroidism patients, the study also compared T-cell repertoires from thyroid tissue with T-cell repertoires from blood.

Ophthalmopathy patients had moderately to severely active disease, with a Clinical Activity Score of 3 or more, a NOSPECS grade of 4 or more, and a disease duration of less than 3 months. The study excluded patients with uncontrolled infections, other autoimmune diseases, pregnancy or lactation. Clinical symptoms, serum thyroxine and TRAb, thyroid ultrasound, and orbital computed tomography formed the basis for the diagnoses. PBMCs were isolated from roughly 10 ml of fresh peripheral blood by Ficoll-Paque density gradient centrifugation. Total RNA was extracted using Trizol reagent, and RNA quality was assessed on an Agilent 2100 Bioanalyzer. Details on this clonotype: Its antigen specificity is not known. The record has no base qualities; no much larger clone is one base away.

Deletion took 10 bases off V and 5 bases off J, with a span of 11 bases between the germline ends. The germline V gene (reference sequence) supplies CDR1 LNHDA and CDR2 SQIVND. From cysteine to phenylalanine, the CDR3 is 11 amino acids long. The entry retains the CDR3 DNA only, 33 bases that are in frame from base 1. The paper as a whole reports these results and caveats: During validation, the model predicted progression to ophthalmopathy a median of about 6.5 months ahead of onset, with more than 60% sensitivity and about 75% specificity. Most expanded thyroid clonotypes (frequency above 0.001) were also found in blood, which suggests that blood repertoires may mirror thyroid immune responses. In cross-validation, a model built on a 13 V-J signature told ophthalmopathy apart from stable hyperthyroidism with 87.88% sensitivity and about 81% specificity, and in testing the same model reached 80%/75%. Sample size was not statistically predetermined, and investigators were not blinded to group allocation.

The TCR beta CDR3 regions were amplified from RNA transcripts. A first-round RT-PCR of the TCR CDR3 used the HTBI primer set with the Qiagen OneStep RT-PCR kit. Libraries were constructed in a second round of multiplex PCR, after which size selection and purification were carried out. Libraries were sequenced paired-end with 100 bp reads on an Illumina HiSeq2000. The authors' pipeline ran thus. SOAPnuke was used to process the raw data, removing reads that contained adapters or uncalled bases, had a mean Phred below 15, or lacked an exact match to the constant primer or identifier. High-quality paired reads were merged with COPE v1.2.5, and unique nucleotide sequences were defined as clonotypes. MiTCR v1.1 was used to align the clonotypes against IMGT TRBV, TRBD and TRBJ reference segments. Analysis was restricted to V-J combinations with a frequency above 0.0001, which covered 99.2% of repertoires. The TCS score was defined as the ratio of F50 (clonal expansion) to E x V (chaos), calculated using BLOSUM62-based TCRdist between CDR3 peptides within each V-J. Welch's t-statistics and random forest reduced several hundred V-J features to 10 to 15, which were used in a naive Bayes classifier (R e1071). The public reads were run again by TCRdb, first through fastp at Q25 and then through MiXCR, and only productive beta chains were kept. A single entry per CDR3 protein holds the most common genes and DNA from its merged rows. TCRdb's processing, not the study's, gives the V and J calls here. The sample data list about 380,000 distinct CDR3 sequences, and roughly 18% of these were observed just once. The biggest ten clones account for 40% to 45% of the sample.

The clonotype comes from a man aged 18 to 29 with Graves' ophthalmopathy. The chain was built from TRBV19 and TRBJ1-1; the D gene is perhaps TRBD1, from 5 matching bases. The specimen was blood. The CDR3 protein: CATSEGTEAFF. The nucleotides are TGTGCCACCAGCGAGGGGACTGAAGCTTTCTTT.